This T cell receptor (beta chain) was found in a study of blood T cells in healthy people across ages. PCR was performed a second time for about 7 to 11 cycles using a sample-barcoded 5' primer and a J-beta primer mix. TCRdb reprocessed the 5' RACE reads via MiXCR and lists one record per CDR3 protein. Counted here are roughly 680,000 distinct CDR3 sequences, around 49% occurring once; the ten biggest clones make up around a third. Sequencing was carried out using blood. The origin of this receptor is a woman aged 55-69 years in good health.

The chain's CDR3 is CSVGQTWRDEQYF. The CDR3 nucleotides read TGCAGCGTCGGGCAGACATGGAGGGACGAGCAGTACTTC. The gene calls are TRBV29-1 and TRBJ2-4, with TRBD2 as a possible D gene (6 bases). The DNA end is a closer match to TRBJ2-7, so the J assignment may be wrong. CDR3 length equals 13 residues. Germline V gives CDR1 SQVTM, CDR2 ANQGSEA.